Included here is one TCR beta chain sequence, with context. Its antigen target is currently unknown. This sample was included in a study of cytomegalovirus exposure and HLA in healthy donors (dated by TCRdb to about 2017). Regarding the study in general: An earlier analysis of 550 to 700 of the donors reported roughly 270 Gb of sequence data and 100 million to 130 million unique TCR beta sequences from about 200 million T cells. In an earlier analysis of 587 of the donors, high-throughput TCR beta sequencing was used to judge whether each TCR beta V gene segment behaved as functional or pseudogenic. Among the 398 genotyped donors, roughly 80% belonged to the genetic ancestry cluster associated with self-reported Caucasian donors. To study patterns of TCR occurrence, a later analysis re-analyzed previously published TCR beta repertoires from around 700 donors and added high-resolution HLA genotyping. The study was designed to test whether signatures of past pathogen exposure could be identified by cataloging public T cell receptors. A later genetic analysis used genome-wide SNP genotypes for about three fifths of the 666 donors, treating that subset as a discovery cohort. The study used immunosequencing to profile the T cell repertoires of approximately 650 subjects and linked those repertoires to cytomegalovirus serostatus. Donor age, sex, ethnicity and CMV serostatus were compiled alongside the repertoire data. The number of donors typed differed by locus, with 629-630 for A, B, C, DRB1 and DQB1, around 520 for DQA1, over 600 for DPA1, and approximately 470 for DPB1. Because of strong linkage in the cohort, roughly 5 DR-DQ haplotypes were treated as single units for association and clustering. To predict cytomegalovirus infection status, the study combined high-throughput TCR immunosequencing, statistical association of individual TCRs with disease status, and machine learning. A separate validation cohort of 100 to 150 different subjects was used in addition to the approximately 640-subject first cohort. All discovery cohort repertoires had been generated on a single sequencing platform. Among some 410 genotyped donors of the cohort, an average of around 240,000 unique TCR beta nucleotide sequences were sequenced per donor, 15% to 20% of them non-productive. Rather than drawing on any new phenotypic data, the later analysis identified candidate immune exposures from TCR beta sequences and the way those sequences occurred across donors. An early release that covered about 600 HLA-typed donors contained approximately 300 gigabases of sequencing data and tens of millions of unique TCR sequences. HLA typing covered class I and class II loci at four-digit resolution. The paper's findings and limits, for the study overall: Correlated functional status among segregating V segments might reflect linkage disequilibrium, but an unknown experimental factor could not be ruled out. A cluster of highly shared sequence variants was judged likely to be a technical artifact of the sequencing pipeline. A later analysis found that HLA-associated TCR beta chains were more clonally expanded and had lower generation probabilities than equally common non-associated chains. Only TCR beta chains were sequenced in this cohort, and the absence of alpha or paired-chain data limited detectable features. Sequencing depth was assumed to be roughly uniform across donors in the presence/absence analyses, though that assumption may not hold. In a later analysis, most CMV-associated TCR beta chains were found to appear HLA-restricted, with HLA associations seemingly driven largely by CMV exposure. In a later analysis, several top co-occurrence clusters were reported to appear linked to parvovirus B19, influenza, CMV and Epstein-Barr virus. Most TCR sequences were seen in very few donors, while some public TCRs were found in many individuals. A further reported finding was that TCR beta sequences accurately predicted the HLA-A and HLA-B alleles for most subjects in the first cohort. Because some donors lacked HLA typing at each locus, the association tests relied only on the typed subset. It was suggested by the authors that the approach could potentially be generalized to other disease states and immunological phenotypes. Broadly in line with IMGT annotations, most TCR beta V segments showed up in productive rearrangements about 87% or about 30% of the time in an earlier analysis of around 600 of the donors. A total of about 150 TCR beta chains were listed by the study as associated with cytomegalovirus. Cytomegalovirus status was reported to be diagnosed by the classifier with high specificity and sensitivity in both the original and validation cohorts. In a later genetic analysis, fewer N-insertions in productive TCRs were reported among donors in an Asian-associated ancestry cluster than the roughly 710-donor mean. In a later analysis, TCR association rates were found to vary across HLA loci, with the most associated TCRs seen for DRB1 alleles and the fewest for HLA-C alleles. Strong co-occurrence of HLA alleles, especially DR and DQ, made assigning TCR associations to individual alleles difficult. In a later analysis, about 17,000 TCR beta sequences were associated with specific HLA alleles at a false discovery rate of 0.05. In vitro tests confirmed that three of the cytomegalovirus-associated TCR beta chains recognize cytomegalovirus antigens. Immune exposure information for the cohort was limited to CMV serostatus. An association between a missense DCLRE1C variant and V-gene and J-gene trimming of TCR beta chains was found in a later genetic analysis and replicated in an independent cohort. Because counts were too low, more than 15 rarely observed V segments, including chromosome 9 orphons, were excluded from the earlier analysis of some 590 of the donors.

Library method: the immunoSEQ multiplex PCR assay. For the multiplex PCR, a mixture combining 60 forward primers for TCR Vbeta segments and 13 reverse primers for TCR Jbeta segments was used. The CDR3 region of rearranged TCR beta genes was amplified from genomic DNA by a multiplex PCR assay. Amplified TCR beta libraries were sequenced as 87-base-pair reads on the Illumina HiSeq System. The original methods were these. A later analysis tallied tens of millions of unique TCR beta chains across the 666 repertoires, and approximately 12 million of those chains were shared by two or more donors. A nearest-neighbor algorithm error-corrected the raw reads and collapsed the reads into unique sequences, merging closely related sequences to remove PCR and sequencing errors. Alignment of CDR3 sequences to IMGT reference sequences was used to assign V, D and J gene segments. For a sequence to be retained, a match of at least six nucleotides to both a V gene segment and a J gene segment was required. Rearrangements were called productive when the CDR3 lacked stop codons and stayed in frame with V and J; all others were non-productive. CDR3 was defined according to IMGT convention as the region running from the second conserved V-encoded cysteine to the conserved J-encoded phenylalanine. The earlier analysis of about 570 of the donors excluded any sequence lacking an unambiguous match to a single V gene segment. In an earlier analysis of approximately 610 of the donors, V segments were called functional above 56.7% productive rearrangements and were called segregating when the between-donor standard deviation exceeded 5%. A statistical classification framework was developed to diagnose cytomegalovirus status using the catalog of TCR beta chain sequences. A later analysis assigned V and J genes by comparing TCR nucleotide sequences with IMGT/GENE-DB human TR gene sequences. A later analysis assigned CDR3 sequences and most-parsimonious VDJ recombination scenarios with the TCRdist pipeline. A later analysis defined each TCR beta chain by its CDR3 amino acid sequence plus V-gene family, and excluded reads lacking a unique V-gene family. In a later analysis, fewer than 650 highly shared, low-generation-probability nucleotide sequences were removed to address suspected cross-contamination and a sequencing artifact. For each public chain, a later analysis derived a clonal expansion index from normalized ranks of inferred template counts within each repertoire. A later analysis computed generation probabilities with a VDJ recombination model fitted to out-of-frame rearrangements, and checked the results against IGoR. In a later analysis, hypergeometric tests were used to score TCR-TCR, TCR-HLA and TCR-CMV co-occurrence, with a repertoire-size bias correction applied to TCR pairs. To estimate false discovery rates, a later analysis permuted the HLA or CMV assignments 20 times. In a later analysis, co-occurring TCRs were grouped using DBSCAN, and TCRdist sequence similarity was added for clustering within HLA-allele-positive subsets. Repertoires with fewer than 30,000 or more than 120,000 public chains, plus five repertoires with anomalous nucleotide sharing, were excluded from co-occurrence clustering. This immuneACCESS table, as held by TCRdb, lists in-frame sequences with V and J called but not all clones. Of the missing ones, under half trace to an unresolved V gene in checked studies; the others have no known cause. D and trimming were read from the DNA, whereas the V and J calls and clone size are those reported in that table. This specimen's table enumerates around 40,000 clones. Clones ranked in the top ten supply around 6.2% of the sample.

The cohort consisted of 600 to 700 healthy bone marrow donors. Cohort members were all nominally healthy when sampled, although unrecorded immune exposures were likely present. The donor was CMV seronegative and belonged to the group of around 400 seronegative cohort members. Each donor provided a peripheral blood sample, and peripheral blood mononuclear cells were used for TCR beta sequencing. The Qiagen DNeasy Blood Extraction Kit was used to extract genomic DNA from the blood cell samples. The source material was PBMCs. This sequence was found in a man younger than 45 in good health and CMV-seronegative.

The CDR3 protein is CASIEIGRNTEAFF. The DNA sequence reads TGTGCCAGCATCGAAATAGGGAGGAACACTGAAGCTTTCTTT. The chain links TRBV6-5 with TRBJ1-1; the D gene is not confidently resolved. From the cysteine through the phenylalanine, the CDR3 covers 14 amino acids. Left in the record is the CDR3 DNA by itself, 42 bases read in frame from the first base. V is reduced by 7 bases and J by 1 base, leaving a spacing of 13 bases between them. The germline V gene sets CDR1 to MNHEY and CDR2 to SVGAGI.